This entry lists 29 T cell receptor beta chains sequenced from one sample in a study of blood T cell repertoires in COVID-19. TCRdb's table, derived via immunoSEQ multiplex PCR, lists solely in-frame clones and lacks some. This sample has about 220,000 clones, with about 86% found just once. The specimen sequenced was peripheral blood. Receptors were obtained from a woman aged 55-70 years with acute or convalescent COVID-19.

The chain uses TRBV5-1 and TRBJ1-1; a possible D gene is TRBD1 (5 bases). Trimming cost V 4 bases and J 4 bases, with 14 bases left between them. This CDR3 has 14 amino acids. CDR1 and CDR2 (germline): SGHRS, YFSETQ. CDR3 region: CASSLSGGITEAFF. Written as DNA, the CDR3 is TGCGCCAGCAGCCTTAGCGGGGGAATCACTGAAGCTTTCTTT.

This clone is a singleton in its sample. The CDR3 reads CASRGRRGANTEAFF. Here the CDR3 DNA reads TGCGCCAGCAGAGGACGGCGGGGGGCGAACACTGAAGCTTTCTTT. The rearrangement links TRBV5-1 to TRBJ1-1; perhaps TRBD1 as D (6 bases). Germline-derived CDR1 and CDR2 are SGHRS and YFSETQ. Trimming shortened V by 5 bases and J by 1 base, and 15 bases separated the two germline ends. CDR3 size: 15 residues.

V usage is TRBV6-6 and J usage is TRBJ2-1, with TRBD2 matching 7 bases. In germline, CDR1 is MNHNY, CDR2 SVGAGI (reference sequence). The junction had 12 bases not matched to a gene; V was cut back by 4 bases and J by 6 bases. This CDR3 is 16 amino acids long. The CDR3 nucleotides are TGTGCCAGCAGTTCCGTACGCGGGGGTTTATCCAATGAGCAGTTCTTC. It encodes CASSSVRGGLSNEQFF.

V and J are TRBV6-5 and TRBJ2-7, with D maybe TRBD1 (5 bases). Germline CDR1 reads MNHEY; CDR2 reads SVGAGI. V dropped 2 bases and J dropped 2 bases, with 10 bases sitting between them. CDR3 length equals 14 residues. CDR3 nucleotide sequence: TGTGCCAGCAGTTACGGTCAGGGTCCCTACGAGCAGTACTTC. This codes for CASSYGQGPYEQYF.

This chain links TRBV11-2 with TRBJ2-2, with 9 bases matching TRBD2. This CDR3 comprises 18 residues. Looked up from germline, CDR1 is SGHAT and CDR2 is FQNNGV. With V trimmed by 5 bases and J by 1 base, 11 bases remained unmatched. The CDR3 protein is CASSPNVATSGNTGELFF. For the CDR3, the DNA is TGTGCCAGCAGCCCCAACGTAGCGACTAGCGGGAACACCGGGGAGCTGTTTTTT.

V is TRBV9 and J is TRBJ1-6, with TRBD1 matching over 9 bases. Germline V lookup: CDR1 SGDLS, CDR2 YYNGEE. Germline trimming cut 3 bases from V and 7 bases from J; bases unmatched to any gene: 5. CDR3 length: 15 amino acids. CDR3: CASSGSDRGNSPLHF. The CDR3 DNA follows: TGTGCCAGCAGCGGCTCGGACAGGGGCAATTCACCCCTCCACTTT. Full variable domain (rest looked up from reference TRBV9 and TRBJ1-6): DSGVTQTPKHLITATGQRVTLRCSPRSGDLSVYWYQQSLDQGLQFLIQYYNGEERAKGNILERFSAQQFPDLHSELNLSSLELGDSALYFCASSGSDRGNSPLHFGNGTRLTVT.

V is TRBV11-2 and J is TRBJ2-2, with D possibly being TRBD1 (6 bases). This CDR3 has 15 residues. Germline V CDR1 and CDR2: SGHAT, FQNNGV. The germline V and J ends were trimmed by 5 bases and 1 base, with 11 bases remaining between them. The CDR3 DNA reads as TGTGCCAGCAGCCCTGGGACAAAGAACACCGGGGAGCTGTTTTTT. The encoded protein is CASSPGTKNTGELFF.

The rearrangement uses TRBV12-3 or TRBV12-4 and TRBJ2-5, with no clear D. V was cut by 3 bases and J by 3 bases, with 5 bases left in between. The CDR3 contains 12 residues. DNA of the CDR3: TGTGCCAGCAGTTTCAGAAAAGAGACCCAGTACTTC. This encodes CASSFRKETQYF.

The chain uses TRBV5-1 and TRBJ1-1; D unresolved. Germline values: CDR1 SGHRS, CDR2 YFSETQ. The V gene lost 4 bases and the J gene lost 6 bases, with 13 bases spanning the gap. This CDR3 is 13 amino acids long. For the CDR3, the DNA is TGCGCCAGCAGCCCTGGCGGGGAGGCTGAAGCTTTCTTT. Residues: CASSPGGEAEAFF.

CDR3 loop: CASSLRTILAGGRHEQYF. The CDR3, as DNA: TGCGCCAGCAGCTTGCGAACAATTCTAGCGGGGGGGCGTCACGAGCAGTACTTC. The V and J genes are TRBV5-1 and TRBJ2-7; 12 bases fit TRBD2. V lost 1 base to trimming and J lost 5 bases; unmatched junction nucleotides: 13. Per germline, CDR1 SGHRS and CDR2 YFSETQ. The CDR3 covers 18 residues.

V and J are TRBV18 and TRBJ2-7, with D unclear. This CDR3 comprises 12 residues. CDR1 and CDR2 from the germline V gene are KGHSH and LQKENI. V was pared by 3 bases and J by 4 bases, with 7 bases between. CDR3 in amino acids: CASSPSKYEQYF. The CDR3 nucleotides are TGTGCCAGCTCACCGAGTAAGTACGAGCAGTACTTC.

The chain recombines TRBV28 with TRBJ2-1; D is unresolved. V lost 6 bases and J 3 bases, leaving 3 bases between the germline ends. Germline values: CDR1 MDHEN, CDR2 SYDVKM. The CDR3 spans 11 residues. The CDR3 DNA reads TGTGCCAGCAGGTACTACAATGAGCAGTTCTTC. Its translation is CASRYYNEQFF.

The chain uses TRBV3-1 (or the pseudogene TRBV3-2) and TRBJ2-3; 8 bases fit TRBD2. This CDR3 has 14 amino acids. V dropped 4 bases and J dropped 5; count of bases not matched to a gene: 5. Germline V gives CDR1 LGHDT, CDR2 YNNKEL (reference sequence). CDR3 amino acids: CASSPSGGEDTQYF. The DNA of the CDR3 is TGTGCCAGCAGCCCCAGCGGGGGAGAAGATACGCAGTATTTT.

The rearrangement uses TRBV7-3 and TRBJ2-2; possible D gene TRBD2, 5 bases. The CDR3 loop spans 15 amino acids. Between the trimmed V and J ends, which lost 1 base and 5 bases, there was a span of 11 bases. The germline V gene encodes CDR1 SGHTA and CDR2 FQGTGA. The CDR3 loop is CASSLKGAGTGELFF. The CDR3 DNA is TGTGCCAGCAGCTTAAAGGGCGCGGGTACCGGGGAGCTGTTTTTT.

The chain is built from TRBV7-9 and TRBJ1-4, with 9 bases identical to TRBD1. The CDR3 consists of 17 residues. The junction had 8 bases not matched to a gene; V was cut back by 6 bases and J by 0 bases. Germline assignment: CDR1 SEHNR and CDR2 FQNEAQ (reference sequence). In DNA form, the CDR3 reads TGTGCCAGCAGGGGAGGACAGGGGCCTGCAACTAATGAAAAACTGTTTTTT. Protein sequence: CASRGGQGPATNEKLFF.

This chain connects TRBV7-2 to TRBJ2-7, with D tentatively TRBD1 (6 bases). Between the trimmed V and J ends, which lost 5 bases and 3 bases, there was a span of 11 bases. In germline, CDR1 is SGHTA, CDR2 FQGNSA. CDR3 size: 13 residues. The CDR3 here is CASSPDRFYEQYF. The CDR3 bases are TGTGCCAGCAGCCCGGACAGATTCTACGAGCAGTACTTC.

The chain uses TRBV30 and TRBJ2-7; 9 bases align to TRBD2. The CDR3 has 17 amino acids. The V gene end was trimmed by 0 bases and the J gene end by 1 base; junction bases not matched to a gene: 10. Per the germline V gene, CDR1 is GTSNPN and CDR2 is SVGIG (reference sequence). The CDR3 is CAWSVTRTSGLSYEQYF. Written as DNA, the CDR3 is TGTGCCTGGAGTGTAACCCGAACTAGCGGGTTATCCTACGAGCAGTACTTC.

This chain links TRBV4-1 with TRBJ2-7, with 8 bases fitting TRBD1. CDR1 is MGHRA and CDR2 is YSYEKL in the germline V gene. The CDR3 runs 15 residues. J was trimmed by 2 bases and V by 1 base; bases with no gene match: 4. CDR3 bases: TGCGCCAGCAGCCAAGGACAGGGGCAAGCCTACGAGCAGTACTTC. Translated, it gives CASSQGQGQAYEQYF.

This chain uses TRBV7-2 with TRBJ2-1; 9 bases agree with TRBD2. Germline V gene lookup returns CDR1 SGHTA and CDR2 FQGNSA. The CDR3 runs to 16 residues. With 1 base clipped from V and 7 bases from J, the junction kept 8 bases outside the gene matches. CDR3 region: CASSLVGGGAVNEQFF. The CDR3 nucleotides are TGTGCCAGCAGCTTAGTAGGCGGGGGGGCGGTTAATGAGCAGTTCTTC.

This sequence joins TRBV3-1 (or the pseudogene TRBV3-2) and TRBJ1-3; D is ambiguous. CDR3 size: 16 residues. V lost 4 bases, J lost 0 bases, and 13 bases lay in between. Germline V gene data show CDR1 as LGHDT and CDR2 as YNNKEL (reference sequence). The CDR3 sequence: CASSPKTPVSGNTIYF. In nucleotides, the CDR3 is TGTGCCAGCAGCCCAAAGACACCAGTCTCTGGAAACACCATATATTTT.

This sequence joins TRBV6-6 and TRBJ1-1; 7 nucleotides match TRBD1. Unmatched junction bases numbered 7, after V lost 6 bases and J lost 0 bases. CDR3 length: 15 residues. CDR1 and CDR2 (germline): MNHNY, SVGAGI (reference sequence). The CDR3 DNA reads TGTGCCAGCAGCAGACAGGGAGACATGAACACTGAAGCTTTCTTT. As protein: CASSRQGDMNTEAFF.

The CDR3 here is CASSLKSSGTGNEKLFF. CDR3 nucleotide sequence: TGTGCCAGCAGCCTAAAGAGTTCCGGGACAGGGAATGAAAAACTGTTTTTT. The chain has TRBV3-1 (or the pseudogene TRBV3-2) and TRBJ1-4; TRBD1 agrees at 9 bases. Germline CDR1 is LGHDT and CDR2 is YNNKEL (reference sequence). The CDR3 contains 17 residues. With V trimmed by 4 bases and J by 5 bases, 11 bases remained unmatched.

This clone was detected a few times. V gene TRBV28 combines with J gene TRBJ1-2, with 10 bases aligning to TRBD1. Trimming removed 5 bases from V and 4 bases from J; junction bases left unmatched: 13. This CDR3 is built from 17 residues. Germline loops: CDR1 MDHEN, CDR2 SYDVKM. The DNA of the CDR3 is TGTGCCAGCAGTCCTACAACCGGGACAGGGGCTTTCTATGGCTACACCTTC. It codes for CASSPTTGTGAFYGYTF.

This rearrangement joins TRBV25-1 to TRBJ1-1, with D tentatively TRBD1 (5 bases). V was shortened by 6 bases and J by 0 bases, with 11 bases between the two germline ends. The length of the CDR3 is 14 residues. Germline V CDR1 and CDR2: MGHDK, SYGVNS. CDR3 sequence: CASREGQLNTEAFF. DNA of the CDR3: TGTGCCAGCAGGGAGGGGCAGCTGAACACTGAAGCTTTCTTT.

The chain carries TRBV7-8 and TRBJ1-2, with D maybe TRBD1 (5 bases). CDR1 is SGHVS and CDR2 is FQNEAQ in the germline V gene. The V end lost 3 bases, the J end lost 4 bases, and 6 bases lay between the germline ends. This CDR3 has 12 residues. The CDR3 nucleotides are TGTGCCAGCAGCTTGCAGGGCTATGGCTACACCTTC. Translation: CASSLQGYGYTF.

The CDR3 protein is CAASPGSLAKNIQYF. The DNA for the CDR3 is TGTGCCGCCTCCCCTGGCTCGCTAGCCAAAAACATTCAGTACTTC. The genes are TRBV10-3 and TRBJ2-4, with unresolved D. The CDR3 is made up of 15 amino acids. Trimming pared 11 bases from V and 0 bases from J, leaving 17 bases between. CDR1 and CDR2 (germline): ENHRY, SYGVKD.

The chain links TRBV9 to TRBJ2-2; TRBD2 is a possible D gene (5 bases). This CDR3 is built from 14 residues. CDR1 and CDR2 (germline): SGDLS, YYNGEE. V was shortened by 2 bases and J by 6 bases, with 11 bases between the two germline ends. The CDR3 DNA follows: TGTGCCAGCAGCGTGCCGTCTAGCCCCGGGGAGCTGTTTTTT. Translation: CASSVPSSPGELFF.

The gene calls are TRBV7-2 and TRBJ2-5; D unresolved. V was trimmed by 6 bases and J by 9 bases, leaving 17 bases between them. CDR3 size: 13 residues. The V gene's germline CDR1 is SGHTA and CDR2 FQGNSA. The CDR3 loop reads CASSKPSVPAQYF. The DNA for the CDR3 is TGTGCCAGCAGTAAGCCCAGCGTCCCTGCCCAGTACTTC.

This clone was counted a few times. For the CDR3, the DNA is TGTGCCAGCCAGGACAGGGACACTGAAGCTTTCTTT. This gives the protein CASQDRDTEAFF. V gene TRBV5-4 combines with J gene TRBJ1-1; 8 bases are shared with TRBD1. This CDR3 is built from 12 residues. Germline CDR1 SGHNT, CDR2 YYREEE (reference sequence). With V trimmed by 7 bases and J by 3 bases, 2 bases remained unmatched.